The 19 T cell receptor beta chains reported below all come from one sample, sequenced in a study of shared clonotypes between healthy human individuals. The method was immunoSEQ multiplex PCR; TCRdb's version includes in-frame clones alone and lacks a portion of them. The sample includes 1.5 million to 2.5 million clones, about 95% of them seen just once. CD45RO-negative, CCR7-positively selected cells formed the naive CD8 fraction, excluding terminally differentiated effector memory CD45RA+ cells. Sequencing was carried out using naive CD8+ T cells sorted from blood. The source of these receptors is a man between 18 and 35 years old in good health.

The chain is built from TRBV2 and TRBJ2-7, with a possible D match to TRBD1 (5 bases). Germline-derived CDR1 and CDR2 are SNHLY and FYNNEI. The CDR3 spans 14 residues. V was trimmed by 2 bases and J by 7 bases, leaving 15 bases between them. In DNA form, the CDR3 reads TGTGCCAGCAGTGAACTAGGGTATAAGGGGGAGCAGTACTTC. It codes for CASSELGYKGEQYF.

Remarks on this clone: At the DNA level, this CDR3 is encoded by other sequences in the same sample as well. CDR3 nucleotide sequence: TGTGCCAGCAGCCCCGGCGGGTATGAGCAGTTCTTC. Encoded protein: CASSPGGYEQFF. The J gene is TRBJ2-1, the V gene TRBV7-9; tentatively, D is TRBD2 (5 bases). The V end was cut by 5 bases, the J end by 8 bases, with 10 bases between. Germline CDR1 SEHNR, CDR2 FQNEAQ (reference sequence). The CDR3 totals 12 residues.

The V call is TRBV6-6, the J call TRBJ1-4, with D perhaps TRBD1 (5 bases). This CDR3 comprises 16 residues. V was clipped by 10 bases and J by 7 bases, with 25 bases between them. Germline CDR1 and CDR2: MNHNY and SVGAGI (reference sequence). CDR3 loop: CATVDAIHAGGEKLFF. CDR3 DNA sequence: TGTGCCACCGTGGACGCGATCCATGCTGGGGGTGAAAAACTGTTTTTT.

The CDR3 region has the DNA TGTGCCAGCAGCCGTTTGGGGAACTATGGCTACACCTTC. Translating gives CASSRLGNYGYTF. This chain joins TRBV14 and TRBJ1-2; D not resolved. The CDR3 is 13 residues long. The germline V gene has CDR1 SGHDN and CDR2 FVKESK. Between the trimmed V and J ends, which lost 4 bases and 2 bases, there was a span of 8 bases.

V usage is TRBV30 and J usage is TRBJ1-2; D is perhaps TRBD1 (5 bases). The CDR3 covers 12 residues. Trimming left V 4 bases short and J 5 bases short, with 11 bases between. CDR1 is GTSNPN and CDR2 is SVGIG in the germline V gene (reference sequence). The CDR3 protein is CAWMGTNYGYTF. In nucleotides, the CDR3 is TGTGCCTGGATGGGGACGAATTATGGCTACACCTTC.

The V call is TRBV10-3, the J call TRBJ2-2; unclear D gene. Germline-derived CDR1 and CDR2 are ENHRY and SYGVKD. V was pared by 4 bases and J by 1 base, with 4 bases between. This CDR3 spans 13 amino acids. This chain's CDR3 is CAISVLNTGELFF. The DNA of the CDR3 is TGTGCCATCAGTGTTCTGAACACCGGGGAGCTGTTTTTT.

V is TRBV5-1 and J is TRBJ2-3; D may be TRBD2 (6 bases). CDR3 length: 14 amino acids. Trimming took 0 bases from V and 6 from J, leaving 11 bases between them. Germline V lookup: CDR1 SGHRS, CDR2 YFSETQ. For the CDR3, the DNA is TGCGCCAGCAGCTTGGGCCAGGGAGGTGATACGCAGTATTTT. Its protein is CASSLGQGGDTQYF. Full variable domain (remainder filled in from reference TRBV5-1 and TRBJ2-3): KAGVTQTPRYLIKTRGQQVTLSCSPISGHRSVSWYQQTPGQGLQFLFEYFSETQRNKGNFPGRFSGRQFSNSRSEMNVSTLELGDSALYLCASSLGQGGDTQYFGPGTRLTVL.

Details on this clone: Other DNA sequences in this specimen translate into the identical CDR3. The chain couples TRBV5-6 to TRBJ2-5; D gene unclear. This CDR3 is 11 amino acids long. In germline, CDR1 is SGHDT, CDR2 YYEEEE. Trimming cost V 1 base and J 4 bases, with 2 bases left between them. Here the CDR3 reads CASSLSETQYF. CDR3 DNA: TGTGCCAGCAGCTTGTCAGAGACCCAGTACTTC.

V is TRBV11-2 and J is TRBJ1-2; possible D gene TRBD1, 5 bases. Trimming removed 5 bases from V and 4 bases from J, with 14 bases in between. The CDR3 loop spans 14 amino acids. Germline V gene lookup returns CDR1 SGHAT and CDR2 FQNNGV. As DNA, the CDR3 is TGTGCCAGCAGCACCCCCGACAGCCCCTATGGCTACACCTTC. This codes for CASSTPDSPYGYTF.

Details on this clone: Other DNA sequences in this sample translate to the same CDR3. The V call is TRBV4-1, the J call TRBJ2-3; D call uncertain. CDR1 and CDR2 (germline): MGHRA, YSYEKL. The CDR3 is 14 residues long. Trimming took off 0 bases at V and 1 base at J, with 5 bases between the two ends. The CDR3 reads CASSQDSRTDTQYF. Here the CDR3 DNA reads TGCGCCAGCAGCCAAGATAGTCGCACAGATACGCAGTATTTT.

The chain couples TRBV2 to TRBJ2-1, with D possibly TRBD2 on 6 matching bases. CDR3 length: 15 residues. The V end was cut by 0 bases, the J end by 4 bases, with 10 bases between. The germline V gene has CDR1 SNHLY and CDR2 FYNNEI. The CDR3 region has the DNA TGTGCCAGCAGTGAAGCGGGGGGACTTTACAATGAGCAGTTCTTC. This encodes CASSEAGGLYNEQFF.

In DNA form, the CDR3 reads TGTGCCAGTAGTGAGGACAGTGAAGAGACCCAGTACTTC. Its protein product is CASSEDSEETQYF. The V call is TRBV19, the J call TRBJ2-5, with TRBD1 as a possible D gene (6 bases). The CDR3 runs 13 residues. CDR1 and CDR2 from the germline V gene are LNHDA and SQIVND (reference sequence). The V gene lost 5 bases and the J gene lost 3 bases, with 10 bases spanning the gap. The full variable domain, rest sourced from reference TRBV19 and TRBJ2-5, is DGGITQSPKYLFRKEGQNVTLSCEQNLNHDAMYWYRQDPGQGLRLIYYSQIVNDFQKGDIAEGYSVSREKKESFPLTVTSAQKNPTAFYLCASSEDSEETQYFGPGTRLLVL.

The chain carries TRBV6-5 and TRBJ2-1, with 10 bases fitting TRBD2. The CDR3 is made up of 15 amino acids. V shed 6 bases, J shed 8 bases, and the junction held 10 bases outside the gene matches. The germline V gene has CDR1 MNHEY and CDR2 SVGAGI. Written as DNA, the CDR3 is TGTGCCAGCAGGCGCCAGCGGGAGGGCCAGGATGAGCAGTTCTTC. Translated, it gives CASRRQREGQDEQFF.

This chain connects TRBV11-2 to TRBJ2-3, with 11 bases that match TRBD1. V was pared by 5 bases and J by 4 bases, with 8 bases of the junction left unmatched. The CDR3 runs 16 residues. Germline V gene lookup returns CDR1 SGHAT and CDR2 FQNNGV. The CDR3: CASSTPDRGPADTQYF. Written as DNA, the CDR3 is TGTGCCAGCAGCACCCCGGACAGGGGGCCTGCAGATACGCAGTATTTT.

This clone was observed a single time. The chain links TRBV15 to TRBJ1-1, with D hard to call. Trimming pared 9 bases from V and 0 bases from J, leaving 14 bases between. Germline V lookup: CDR1 LNHNV, CDR2 YYDKDF (reference sequence). The CDR3 is made up of 14 amino acids. The CDR3 DNA is TGTGCCACTCACCTAAACCCGATGAACACTGAAGCTTTCTTT. It codes for CATHLNPMNTEAFF.

A word on this clone: A read error may be the cause here, since a much bigger clone is one base away. Additional DNA sequences in this sample encode the identical CDR3. The chain is built from TRBV7-8 and TRBJ2-7; D remains unclear. The CDR3 has 11 residues. Germline CDR1 is SGHVS and CDR2 is FQNEAQ. Trimming left V 6 bases short and J 0 bases short, with 3 bases between. The CDR3 DNA reads TGTGCCAGCAGTACCTCCTACGAGCAGTACTTC. The encoded protein is CASSTSYEQYF. Filled out from reference TRBV7-8 and TRBJ2-7, the complete variable domain reads GAGVSQSPRYKVAKRGQDVALRCDPISGHVSLFWYQQALGQGPEFLTYFQNEAQLDKSGLPSDRFFAERPEGSVSTLKIQRTQQEDSAVYLCASSTSYEQYFGPGTRLTVT.

This chain uses TRBV7-9 with TRBJ2-1, with TRBD2 matching 10 bases. Germline CDR1 reads SEHNR; CDR2 reads FQNEAQ (reference sequence). The V gene end was trimmed by 1 base and the J gene end by 0 bases; junction bases not matched to a gene: 9. This CDR3 spans 19 amino acids. CDR3 nucleotide sequence: TGTGCCAGCAGCTTAGAAACTAGCGGGGCCGAGAGCTCCTACAATGAGCAGTTCTTC. It yields the protein CASSLETSGAESSYNEQFF.

This chain links TRBV29-1 with TRBJ1-4; possible D gene TRBD1, 5 bases. Germline V gene data show CDR1 as SQVTM and CDR2 as ANQGSEA. Trimming removed 6 bases from V and 6 bases from J, with 11 bases in between. The CDR3 runs 12 residues. The CDR3: CSVPGPHEKLFF. CDR3 nucleotide sequence: TGCAGCGTACCGGGGCCCCATGAAAAACTGTTTTTT.

The chain employs TRBV10-2 and TRBJ1-2; 12 bases map to TRBD1. V shed 3 bases and J 6 bases; nucleotides not matched to a gene: 2. CDR3 length: 14 residues. Germline V lookup: CDR1 WSHSY, CDR2 SAAADI. CDR3 amino acids: CASSDRDRGHGYTF. The CDR3 region has the DNA TGCGCCAGCAGTGACCGGGACAGGGGGCATGGCTACACCTTC.